The text below deals with one T cell receptor beta chain. Its ends do not fully match the called genes, so a read error is possible. The data were taken from a study of Graves' ophthalmopathy and Graves' hyperthyroidism. The study amplified TCR beta CDR3 regions using RNA transcripts. RT-PCR with HTBI primers came first, then second-round multiplex PCR. TCRdb fed the multiplex PCR reads into MiXCR, producing one record per CDR3 protein. The data show fewer than 400,000 distinct CDR3 sequences, around 20% seen once. The CDR3 length is 15 residues. From germline, CDR1 is SGHTA and CDR2 FQGNSA. The specimen was peripheral blood. The TCR sequence derives from a woman between 18 and 29 years old with Graves' ophthalmopathy. The rearrangement uses TRBV7-2 and TRBJ1-1; D is possibly TRBD1 (5 bases). CDR3 in DNA: TGCGCCAGCAGCCGTACCAGGGATCTGAGCACTGAAGCTTTCTTT. Its protein is CASSRTRDLSTEAFF.